The 9 T cell receptor beta chains listed next were all sequenced from one sample in a study of beta chain features in type 1 diabetes. The study reverse transcribed the entire isolated RNA, so it sequenced expressed TCRB transcripts. Method: immunoSEQ multiplex PCR; TCRdb's copy keeps in-frame clones and lacks some. Of some 410,000 clones in the sample, approximately 10% are singletons; the top ten hold approximately 0.05%. Sequenced: naive CD4+ T cells from blood. These receptors were taken from a woman under 30 in good health.

This clone was seen a handful of times. Other DNA sequences in the sample encode the same CDR3. The chain links TRBV4-3 to TRBJ2-5; D gene unclear. The CDR3 totals 12 residues. Trimming removed 0 bases from V and 5 bases from J, with 4 bases in between. Germline V gives CDR1 LGHNA, CDR2 YSLEER. The CDR3 coding sequence is TGCGCCAGCAGCCAAGAACGGGAGACCCAGTACTTC. It encodes CASSQERETQYF.

This clone was observed a few times. The chain uses TRBV4-1 and TRBJ2-7; 12 nucleotides align to TRBD2. This CDR3 comprises 17 residues. Trimming cost V 4 bases and J 7 bases; bases outside gene matches: 14. Germline values: CDR1 MGHRA, CDR2 YSYEKL. The CDR3 DNA follows: TGCGCCAGCAGCCGGACCCTACTAGCGGGAGGACCGGGGGAGCAGTACTTC. Amino acid sequence: CASSRTLLAGGPGEQYF.

This clone was observed a few times. This rearrangement joins TRBV10-3 to TRBJ2-1; the D call may be TRBD1 or TRBD2 (6 bases each). V was pared by 5 bases and J by 8 bases, with 7 bases between. In germline, CDR1 is ENHRY, CDR2 SYGVKD. CDR3 length: 11 amino acids. The DNA of the CDR3 is TGTGCCATCAGTCGGGGGCATGAGCAGTTCTTC. The encoded protein is CAISRGHEQFF.

This clone was counted a few times. This chain uses TRBV4-2 with TRBJ2-7; weak D call: TRBD1 (6 bases). Deletions cut 2 bases from V and 12 bases from J, with 17 bases between. Germline V gives CDR1 LGHNA, CDR2 YNFKEQ. This CDR3 region has 13 residues. The CDR3 bases are TGTGCCAGCAGCCAATTCTCCTTCGGACAGCCGTACTTC. Translated: CASSQFSFGQPYF.

This clone was seen a handful of times. This chain uses TRBV29-1 with TRBJ1-2; no reliable D call. The V end lost 2 bases, the J end lost 7 bases, and 14 bases lay between the germline ends. CDR1 is SQVTM, CDR2 ANQGSEA, per germline. CDR3 length equals 13 residues. CDR3 DNA: TGCAGCGTTGAATTGGCGGCCGCGCTTGGCTACACCTTC. Amino acids: CSVELAAALGYTF.

This clone was seen more than once but under ten times. V gene TRBV18 combines with J gene TRBJ2-7; 11 positions agree with TRBD2. CDR3 length: 15 amino acids. Germline assignment: CDR1 KGHSH and CDR2 LQKENI. With V trimmed by 1 base and J by 2 bases, 1 base remained unmatched. Here the CDR3 reads CASSPLGLAAYEQYF. For the CDR3, the DNA is TGTGCCAGCTCACCACTGGGACTAGCGGCCTACGAGCAGTACTTC.

The chain joins TRBV6-5 to TRBJ2-1; 8 positions agree with TRBD1. Trimming took 6 bases from V and 4 from J; bases not matched to a gene: 8. This CDR3 has 15 residues. Looked up from germline, CDR1 is MNHEY and CDR2 is SVGAGI. The CDR3 loop reads CASRRDRGRYNEQFF. The DNA of the CDR3 is TGTGCCAGCAGACGAGACAGGGGAAGGTACAATGAGCAGTTCTTC.

The chain recombines TRBV5-1 with TRBJ2-5, with a possible D match to TRBD2 (5 bases). The CDR3 loop spans 14 amino acids. Germline CDR1 SGHRS, CDR2 YFSETQ. Trimming stripped 2 bases from V and 3 bases from J, with 11 bases between. In nucleotides, the CDR3 is TGCGCCAGCAGCTTCGGTGCGAGGGAAGAGACCCAGTACTTC. Protein sequence: CASSFGAREETQYF.

Comment on this clone: The same CDR3 arises from other DNA sequences in this sample as well. V gene TRBV4-3 combines with J gene TRBJ1-2, with 7 nucleotides matching TRBD1. Trimming took 0 bases from V and 6 from J; bases not matched to a gene: 1. Germline values: CDR1 LGHNA, CDR2 YSLEER. There are 13 residues in the CDR3. The CDR3: CASSQETGNGYTF. The CDR3 nucleotides read TGCGCCAGCAGCCAAGAGACAGGGAATGGCTACACCTTC.